The source of this T cell receptor beta chain is a study of beta chain features in type 1 diabetes. TCRB transcripts that were expressed got sequenced, as all of the isolated RNA had been reverse transcribed. Clones were read by immunoSEQ multiplex PCR, and TCRdb kept only the in-frame ones, dropping some. The sample yields 150,000 to 200,000 clones, approximately 9% seen once. The V gene's germline CDR1 is SGHRS and CDR2 YFSETQ. CDR3 length: 17 residues. Unmatched junction bases numbered 19, after V lost 7 bases and J lost 5 bases. This clone was seen a few times. Sequencing used central memory CD4+ T cells from blood. V is TRBV5-1 and J is TRBJ1-1; 8 bases match TRBD1. The clonotype was recovered from a young woman in good health. The CDR3 here is CASRRSFTQGAKTEAFF. DNA of the CDR3: TGCGCCAGCCGCCGGTCTTTTACGCAGGGGGCGAAGACTGAAGCTTTCTTT.